Listed below are T cell receptor beta chains from one sample, sequenced in a study of shared clonotypes between healthy human individuals. TCRdb keeps only in-frame clones here, not all; method: immunoSEQ multiplex PCR. The profile covers 2 million to 3 million clones, with 90% to 95% appearing a single time and under 0.15% taken by the ten largest. Sample: naive CD4+ T cells sorted from blood. The receptors originated from a man in his late teens or twenties in good health. Each CDR3 is given with its conserved first and last residue. D genes are given only for firm matches. Clone size is not always given. Where it is, it says once, few, many or a class for expanded clones.

D	V	J	size	DNA	CDR3
-	TRBV5-4	TRBJ2-7	-	TGTGCCAGCAGCTTGGATATCTGGGACGCCAGCTCCTACGAGCAGTACTTC	CASSLDIWDASSYEQYF
TRBD1	TRBV5-1	TRBJ2-5	-	TGCGCCAGCAGCGAAACCGGGACAGGCTTAGTGGCCCAGTACTTC	CASSETGTGLVAQYF
-	TRBV20-1	TRBJ2-3	-	TGCAGTGCTACAGACGGAGATACGCAGTATTTT	CSATDGDTQYF
-	TRBV5-4	TRBJ1-2	-	TGTGCCAGCAGCTTGGGCAGGGAAGGTGGCTACACCTTC	CASSLGREGGYTF
-	TRBV4-2	TRBJ2-2	-	TGTGCCAGCAGCCAAGTGGGGGGTGCGGGGCAAAACACCGGGGAGCTGTTTTTT	CASSQVGGAGQNTGELFF
-	TRBV28	TRBJ2-7	-	TGTGCCAGCAGTTTCGACGAAAGGTCCGAGCAGTACTTC	CASSFDERSEQYF
TRBD2	TRBV18	TRBJ2-3	-	TGTGCCAGCTCACGGACTAGCGGTACTAGCACAGATACGCAGTATTTT	CASSRTSGTSTDTQYF
-	TRBV7-3	TRBJ1-1	-	TGTGCCAGCAGCTTAACGCCAGGGACGGGGTTCACTGAAGCTTTCTTT	CASSLTPGTGFTEAFF
-	TRBV7-8	TRBJ1-6	-	TGTGCCAGCAGCATCCGGGACGGGGGTTCACCCCTCCACTTT	CASSIRDGGSPLHF
-	TRBV7-8	TRBJ1-4	-	TGTGCCAGCAGCTTAGTAACAATCGGGGAAAAACTGTTTTTT	CASSLVTIGEKLFF
TRBD2	TRBV5-1	TRBJ2-3	-	TGCGCCAGCAGCTTAAGACTAGCGGCCACAGATACGCAGTATTTT	CASSLRLAATDTQYF
-	TRBV30	TRBJ1-5	few	TGTGCCTGGAGTCGGATTGGGGGCCGGAATCAGCCCCAGCATTTT	CAWSRIGGRNQPQHF
-	TRBV28	TRBJ1-6	-	TGTGCCAGCAGTTTTAGGCAAGGACAGAGAGCTTCACCCCTCCACTTT	CASSFRQGQRASPLHF
-	TRBV29-1	TRBJ1-3	-	TGCAGCGGCCAAGGAGGGTCTGGAAACACCATATATTTT	CSGQGGSGNTIYF